Sequencing of this T cell receptor (beta chain) was carried out in a study of T cells after yellow fever vaccination. Notes on the study in general: There was a small share of clonotypes that showed up in both the CD4 and CD8 compartments. A faster peak, day 5 versus 15, was reached by the weaker secondary response. Post-booster repertoires again held most primary-vaccination clones (roughly 95% CD4, 75% to 90% CD8).

Only a few counts were recorded for this clonotype. Its cognate antigen is unknown. UMIs were added to TCR cDNA along with a universal primer site when it was made by 5'RACE template switching. A single record per CDR3 protein comes from TCRdb applying MiXCR to the 5' RACE reads. The sample holds approximately 160,000 distinct CDR3 sequences, 9.3% seen once. This clonotype was sampled from a man in his late teens or twenties who received the YFV17D yellow fever vaccine. Source: CD8+ T cells sorted from PBMCs, taken 45 days after the yellow fever booster vaccination.

CDR3 protein: CASRPDRVFGEKLFF. DNA of the CDR3: TGTGCCAGCAGGCCAGACAGGGTTTTCGGTGAAAAACTGTTTTTT. The chain recombines TRBV27 with TRBJ1-4; 7 nucleotides match TRBD1. The CDR3 is made up of 15 amino acids. CDR1 and CDR2 from the germline V gene are MNHEY and SMNVEV (reference sequence). V shed 6 bases, J shed 7 bases, and the junction held 11 bases outside the gene matches.